Each of the 3 T cell receptor beta chains below was sequenced from the same sample in a study of cytomegalovirus exposure and HLA in healthy donors. The PCR ran on 60 Vbeta and 13 Jbeta primers. Only in-frame clones appear in the TCRdb table, and some are missing; sequencing was by immunoSEQ multiplex PCR. Altogether 150,000 to 200,000 clones are present, 75% to 90% being singletons, with the ten largest covering 1.5% to 2%. The material sequenced was PBMCs. The origin of the receptors is a woman aged 18 to 35 in good health and CMV-seronegative.

The genes are TRBV5-1 and TRBJ2-7; 9 bases are shared with TRBD1. The CDR3 is 14 amino acids. CDR1 is SGHRS, CDR2 YFSETQ, per germline. V trimming: 4 bases; J trimming: 5 bases; junction bases outside the gene matches: 7. Written as DNA, the CDR3 is TGCGCCAGCAGCACGGGACAGGGAACCAACGAGCAGTACTTC. Its protein product is CASSTGQGTNEQYF.

The J gene is TRBJ1-1, the V gene TRBV7-9, with D unclear. The germline CDR1 and CDR2 sequences are SEHNR and FQNEAQ (reference sequence). This CDR3 comprises 13 residues. Trimming removed 1 base from V and 7 bases from J, with 10 bases in between. CDR3 loop: CASSLVAVVEAFF. The CDR3 coding sequence is TGTGCCAGCAGCTTAGTGGCAGTTGTTGAAGCTTTCTTT.

This clone was counted a few times. V gene TRBV4-1 combines with J gene TRBJ1-5; D gene unclear. CDR1 is MGHRA and CDR2 is YSYEKL in the germline V gene. CDR3 size: 15 residues. V gave up 0 bases and J gave up 5 bases, with 11 bases separating them. In DNA form, the CDR3 reads TGCGCCAGCAGCCAAGAAGGCCAGGAACATCAGCCCCAGCATTTT. Translation gives CASSQEGQEHQPQHF.